The text below deals with one T cell receptor beta chain. Its antigen remains unidentified. No base qualities exist here, and no much larger clone lies one base off it. One collaborating source in Seattle enrolled patients during active infection and followed them longitudinally through the course of disease. Whole blood was collected in K2EDTA tubes by collaborating institutions according to the institutions' own protocols. For TCRbeta analysis, collaborators shipped samples in one of three forms: frozen whole blood, isolated PBMCs, or DNA extracted from either of those sample types. Taken from the germline V gene, the CDR1 and CDR2 loops are SGHAT and FQNNGV. The CDR3 numbers 15 residues from cysteine through phenylalanine. Only the CDR3 DNA is retained, 45 bases long and in frame from the first base. The junction carries 9 bases between V and J, which are trimmed by 2 bases and 4 bases respectively.

The data were obtained in a study of blood T cell repertoires in COVID-19 (dated by TCRdb to the early 2020s). At the level of the whole study: Samples covering the acute and convalescent phases of COVID-19 were provided by collaborators in the United States, Italy and Spain. The prospective study material was composed of cDNA or gDNA derived from T cells, B-cell-depleted T cells, or PBMCs. Subjects who had been exposed to COVID-19, were actively infected with it, or had recovered from it provided the deeply sampled blood TCRbeta repertoires that made up the dataset. The repertoires were released in a freely available public database meant as a resource for research on the immune response to SARS-CoV-2. Samples were obtained from the ongoing ImmuneRACE study (first 160 participants) and from 950 to 1,500 subjects provided by 6 global collaborators. Nearly every sample came with metadata listing a de-identified subject ID, COVID-19 status, age in years and sex. HLA class I and class II types, where available, came from metadata supplied by the sample provider rather than from assay-based typing.

The study at large found these results: How much clinical and demographic metadata was included differed by source and by participant, and the metadata was provided uncurated.

The immunoSEQ Assay, a bias-controlled multiplex PCR, was used to amplify TCRbeta CDR3 regions from genomic DNA. In the source study's methods: Nucleated cell counts per sample were estimated from amplification of reference gene primers within the assay. Sequence reads were collapsed and filtered to measure the absolute abundance of every unique TCRbeta CDR3 rearrangement. For each sample, productive Simpson clonality was calculated by taking the square root of Simpson's diversity index across productive rearrangements. TCRdb's version of the immuneACCESS table is confined to in-frame rearrangements and falls short of the full clone set. An unresolved V gene accounts for under half of the shortfall where checked; the remainder is of unknown origin. From that table come the V and J calls and clone size; the DNA was used to work out D and trimming. The sample yields about 320,000 clones; about nine tenths were counted once. The top ten hold more than 9.5% of the sample.

The TCR originated in a woman aged 25-40 years with COVID-19, enrolled during active disease. This chain joins TRBV11-2 to TRBJ2-6; the D gene remains uncertain. Sequencing was done on a sample of peripheral blood. CDR3 protein: CASSLSDAGANVLTF. The DNA is as follows: TGTGCCAGCAGCTTAAGTGATGCGGGGGCCAACGTCCTGACTTTC.